The 23 T cell receptor beta chains below all came from one sample that was sequenced in a study of blood T cell repertoires in COVID-19 (dated by TCRdb to between 2020 and 2021). The method behind the library was the immunoSEQ multiplex PCR assay. TCRdb obtained this table from immuneACCESS and retained in-frame rearrangements with V and J assigned. These tables miss some clones; where compared with another copy, unresolved V genes account for less than half of the shortfall, and the remainder is unexplained. For this sample the table gives approximately 90,000 clones, of which about nine tenths were detected only once. The biggest ten clones account for roughly 3.5% of the sample. The specimen sequenced was peripheral blood. The receptors were gathered from a woman in her seventies with acute or convalescent COVID-19.

The genes are TRBV9 and TRBJ2-1; 10 bases fit TRBD1. With 3 bases clipped from V and 2 bases from J, the junction kept 2 bases outside the gene matches. CDR3 length: 15 amino acids. Germline V gene data show CDR1 as SGDLS and CDR2 as YYNGEE. CDR3 nucleotides: TGTGCCAGCAGCGGAGGACAGGGGGCCTACAATGAGCAGTTCTTC. Amino acid sequence: CASSGGQGAYNEQFF.

The chain recombines TRBV7-2 with TRBJ1-4, with D unclear. The CDR3 has 15 amino acids. V was pared by 3 bases and J by 2 bases, with 10 bases between. Germline-derived CDR1 and CDR2 are SGHTA and FQGNSA. The CDR3 is CASSLKLATNEKLFF. The CDR3, as DNA: TGTGCCAGCAGCTTGAAGCTTGCGACTAATGAAAAACTGTTTTTT. The full variable domain, its missing parts supplied by reference TRBV7-2 and TRBJ1-4, is GAGVSQSPSNKVTEKGKDVELRCDPISGHTALYWYRQSLGQGLEFLIYFQGNSAPDKSGLPSDRFSAERTGGSVSTLTIQRTQQEDSAVYLCASSLKLATNEKLFFGSGTQLSVL.

This clone was seen a handful of times. This sample also contains other DNA sequences that code for the same CDR3. V usage is TRBV7-9 and J usage is TRBJ1-5; D is perhaps TRBD1 (6 bases). The CDR3 loop spans 14 amino acids. The germline gives CDR1 SEHNR, CDR2 FQNEAQ (reference sequence). Trimming took 4 bases from V and 1 from J, leaving 8 bases between them. The CDR3 protein is CASSSTGSNQPQHF. The CDR3 nucleotides read TGTGCCAGCAGCTCAACAGGGAGCAATCAGCCCCAGCATTTT.

The J gene is TRBJ2-1, the V gene TRBV7-2, with D unclear. CDR1 and CDR2 (germline): SGHTA, FQGNSA. The CDR3 consists of 14 residues. Trimming took 3 bases from V and 5 from J, leaving 11 bases between them. The CDR3 DNA reads TGTGCCAGCAGCTTTTCCCAGGCAAACAATGAGCAGTTCTTC. Protein product: CASSFSQANNEQFF.

The chain links TRBV6-5 to TRBJ2-3; D may be TRBD2 (5 bases). CDR1 MNHEY and CDR2 SVGAGI come from the germline V gene. Trimming removed 10 bases at V and 2 bases at J, with 19 bases between. CDR3 length: 15 residues. CDR3 coding DNA: TGTGCCACCTCTATACCAGCGGAGTCCACAGATACGCAGTATTTT. Translating gives CATSIPAESTDTQYF.

The chain is built from TRBV3-1 (or the pseudogene TRBV3-2) and TRBJ2-5, with TRBD2 matching over 11 bases. J was trimmed by 5 bases and V by 0 bases; bases with no gene match: 5. The V gene's germline CDR1 is LGHDT and CDR2 YNNKEL (reference sequence). CDR3 length equals 16 residues. The CDR3 nucleotides are TGTGCCAGCAGCCAAGACTACGCTAGCGGGGGGGAGACCCAGTACTTC. Translated: CASSQDYASGGETQYF.

The J gene is TRBJ2-1, the V gene TRBV12-3 or TRBV12-4; D remains unclear. Deletions cut 0 bases from V and 8 bases from J, with 8 bases between. CDR3 size: 13 residues. The CDR3 DNA reads TGTGCCAGCAGTTTAGCCCCCGTTGATGAGCAGTTCTTC. Residues: CASSLAPVDEQFF.

The chain joins TRBV5-1 to TRBJ1-3, with 8 bases lining up with TRBD1. CDR3 length equals 16 residues. The V segment lost 1 base and the J segment 3 bases; nucleotides outside the gene matches: 6. Germline lookup yields CDR1 SGHRS and CDR2 YFSETQ. The CDR3 nucleotides read TGCGCCAGCAGCTTGCGGCAGGGGGCCGTTGGAAACACCATATATTTT. Translation: CASSLRQGAVGNTIYF.

The chain joins TRBV2 to TRBJ2-3, with TRBD2 matching over 7 bases. Germline CDR1 is SNHLY and CDR2 is FYNNEI. This CDR3 region has 18 residues. V gave up 3 bases and J gave up 0 bases; unmatched junction bases: 12. The DNA for the CDR3 is TGTGCCAGCAGTGACCCAGCGGGGATTTCTTCTAGCACAGATACGCAGTATTTT. This gives the protein CASSDPAGISSSTDTQYF. Full variable domain (remainder filled in from reference TRBV2 and TRBJ2-3): EPEVTQTPSHQVTQMGQEVILRCVPISNHLYFYWYRQILGQKVEFLVSFYNNEISEKSEIFDDQFSVERPDGSNFTLKIRSTKLEDSAMYFCASSDPAGISSSTDTQYFGPGTRLTVL.

The rearrangement links TRBV7-8 to TRBJ1-2, with TRBD1 matching over 9 bases. The J segment lost 5 bases and the V segment lost 5 bases, leaving 6 bases of the junction unmatched. The CDR3 has 14 amino acids. Germline V gene sequence: CDR1 SGHVS, CDR2 FQNEAQ. This CDR3 reads CASSPTGGRYGYTF. The CDR3 region has the DNA TGTGCCAGCAGCCCGACAGGGGGAAGGTATGGCTACACCTTC.

The chain links TRBV6-2 or TRBV6-3 to TRBJ2-1; TRBD2 agrees at 10 bases. CDR3 length: 18 amino acids. J gave up 8 bases and V 3 bases, and 16 bases lay outside the gene matches. The germline V gene has CDR1 MNHEY and CDR2 SVGEGT. CDR3 protein: CASSYSAGGHRAKDEQFF. In DNA, the CDR3 is TGTGCCAGCAGTTATTCAGCGGGAGGGCATCGTGCAAAGGATGAGCAGTTCTTC.

The chain recombines TRBV19 with TRBJ1-5, with TRBD1 matching 9 bases. CDR1 is LNHDA, CDR2 SQIVND, per germline (reference sequence). The CDR3 has 15 residues. V gave up 4 bases and J gave up 3 bases; unmatched junction bases: 4. CDR3 nucleotide sequence: TGTGCCAGTAGTAGGACAGGGGACAACAATCAGCCCCAGCATTTT. Protein sequence: CASSRTGDNNQPQHF.

This rearrangement joins TRBV5-5 to TRBJ1-2, with D possibly TRBD1 on 5 matching bases. The germline CDR1 and CDR2 sequences are SGHKS and YYEKEE (reference sequence). The CDR3 has 14 residues. The V and J ends lost 1 base and 5 bases respectively, with 12 bases between them. The CDR3 protein is CASSLLDISYGYTF. In DNA form, the CDR3 reads TGTGCCAGCAGCTTGTTGGACATTTCATATGGCTACACCTTC.

V usage is TRBV5-1 and J usage is TRBJ1-3; a weak D match, TRBD1 (6 bases). Germline assignment: CDR1 SGHRS and CDR2 YFSETQ. V lost 0 bases to trimming and J lost 2 bases, with 12 bases between them. The CDR3 is 16 residues long. DNA for the CDR3: TGCGCCAGCAGCTTGGACGGGGGGCGAGCTGGAAACACCATATATTTT. It codes for CASSLDGGRAGNTIYF. Supplemented by reference TRBV5-1 and TRBJ1-3, the full variable domain reads KAGVTQTPRYLIKTRGQQVTLSCSPISGHRSVSWYQQTPGQGLQFLFEYFSETQRNKGNFPGRFSGRQFSNSRSEMNVSTLELGDSALYLCASSLDGGRAGNTIYFGEGSWLTVV.

CDR3 nucleotide sequence: TGTGCCAGCTCATCCGGGACTAGCAGCACAGATACGCAGTATTTT. Amino acid sequence: CASSSGTSSTDTQYF. The chain has TRBV18 and TRBJ2-3, with 9 bases fitting TRBD2. The CDR3 sequence is 15 residues long. Germline loops: CDR1 KGHSH, CDR2 LQKENI. J gave up 0 bases and V 5 bases, and 3 bases lay outside the gene matches.

The gene calls are TRBV6-5 and TRBJ2-5; 8 bases fit TRBD1. The junction had 2 bases not matched to a gene; V was cut back by 2 bases and J by 0 bases. The germline gives CDR1 MNHEY, CDR2 SVGAGI. The CDR3 totals 15 residues. For the CDR3, the DNA is TGTGCCAGCAGTTACGCAGGGGGCAACCAAGAGACCCAGTACTTC. Residues: CASSYAGGNQETQYF.

The chain carries TRBV19 and TRBJ1-5, with D hard to call. Per the germline V gene, CDR1 is LNHDA and CDR2 is SQIVND (reference sequence). V was pared by 7 bases and J by 5 bases, with 12 bases between. The CDR3 length is 13 residues. CDR3 nucleotide sequence: TGTGCCAGTAACGGGGTCCGCGATCAGCCCCAGCATTTT. Encoded protein: CASNGVRDQPQHF.

The chain is built from TRBV25-1 and TRBJ1-1; perhaps TRBD1 as D (6 bases). Trimming pared 4 bases from V and 5 bases from J, leaving 23 bases between. Per germline, CDR1 MGHDK and CDR2 SYGVNS. The CDR3 loop spans 17 amino acids. Written as DNA, the CDR3 is TGTGCCAGCAGTGCCGAGCAGGGCAGGGGACCGTTTACTGAAGCTTTCTTT. It yields the protein CASSAEQGRGPFTEAFF.

V and J are TRBV27 and TRBJ2-2; 7 bases line up with TRBD2. The CDR3 loop spans 16 amino acids. J was trimmed by 0 bases and V by 3 bases; bases with no gene match: 4. Germline V gene sequence: CDR1 MNHEY, CDR2 SMNVEV (reference sequence). CDR3 DNA: TGTGCCAGCAGTTTGGTGGCGGGAGCGAACACCGGGGAGCTGTTTTTT. Translating it yields CASSLVAGANTGELFF.

This clone was counted between two and nine times. The chain links TRBV2 to TRBJ1-6; 11 bases align to TRBD1. CDR1 and CDR2 from the germline V gene are SNHLY and FYNNEI. The CDR3 totals 14 residues. V shed 6 bases and J 9 bases; nucleotides not matched to a gene: 4. The CDR3 loop is CASRPGTGGSPLHF. CDR3 nucleotides: TGTGCCAGCAGGCCCGGGACAGGGGGTTCACCCCTCCACTTT.

This clone was seen more than once but under ten times. The chain combines TRBV28 with TRBJ2-1, with D possibly matching TRBD2 (7 bases). CDR1 is MDHEN, CDR2 SYDVKM, per germline. V lost 8 bases to trimming and J lost 1 base, with 12 bases between them. This CDR3 comprises 14 residues. In DNA form, the CDR3 reads TGTGCCAGCCGGGGGGCAGGGTCCTACAATGAGCAGTTCTTC. Protein product: CASRGAGSYNEQFF.

DNA for the CDR3: TGTGCCAGCAGCCAAGCGCAGGGAAATCAGCCCCAGCATTTT. Its translation is CASSQAQGNQPQHF. V and J are TRBV3-1 (or the pseudogene TRBV3-2) and TRBJ1-5; possibly TRBD1 for D (5 bases). This CDR3 comprises 14 residues. V lost 1 base and J lost 4, with 8 bases in between. Germline values: CDR1 LGHDT, CDR2 YNNKEL (reference sequence).

This clone was counted between two and nine times. The J gene is TRBJ2-2, the V gene TRBV4-1; D is possibly TRBD1 (5 bases). This CDR3 comprises 14 residues. Germline CDR1 reads MGHRA; CDR2 reads YSYEKL. V was pared by 4 bases and J by 6 bases, with 12 bases between. CDR3 DNA: TGCGCCAGCAGCCCTGACAGATGGGCCGGGGAGCTGTTTTTT. Translation: CASSPDRWAGELFF.